This T cell receptor (beta chain) was observed in a study of OX40 agonist ivuxolimab in advanced cancers. About the full investigation: The costimulatory receptor OX40 (CD134) was targeted by ivuxolimab, a fully human IgG2 agonistic monoclonal antibody. Intravenous ivuxolimab was administered to patients every 2 weeks at six dose levels: 0.01, 0.1, 0.3, 1.5, 3 and 10 mg/kg. Among the roughly 52 dose-escalation patients, 19 had hepatocellular carcinoma, approximately 15 melanoma, 9 renal cell carcinoma and 9 head and neck cancer. In the dose-escalation cohort, 75% to 90% of patients were male, and the mean age was around 60 years with a range of roughly 20 to 85. Prior anti-PD-1, anti-PD-L1 or anti-CTLA-4 therapy was permitted, and checkpoint inhibitors had been received by about two fifths of dose-escalation patients. Partial responses were achieved by three dose-escalation patients, of whom one had hepatocellular carcinoma and two had cutaneous melanoma. Peripheral TCRbeta sequencing was intended to test whether TCR sequence diversity was altered and clonal T-cell expansion was caused by ivuxolimab. The paper reports the monotherapy dose-escalation portion (N of about 54 patients) of the phase I ivuxolimab trial.

There are 15 amino acids in the CDR3, from cysteine to phenylalanine inclusive. The read is trimmed to its CDR3 DNA, 45 bases read in frame from base 1. V gives up 5 bases and J gives up 2 bases, and the segment between their germline ends measures 16 bases. Via the germline V gene, CDR1 is KGHSH and CDR2 LQKENI. The trial excluded patients who had a history of autoimmune disease or who were on systemic immunosuppression. Peripheral blood for TCR sequencing was collected from all dose cohorts at baseline, on cycle 4 day 1, and on cycle 7 day 1. The samples were taken from a phase I, first-in-human, multicenter, open-label dose-escalation trial of ivuxolimab. Adults with locally advanced or metastatic melanoma, renal cell carcinoma, hepatocellular carcinoma or head and neck squamous cell carcinoma were enrolled in the trial. CD4+ and CD8+ T cells were sorted separately from peripheral blood before TCR sequencing.

Genomic DNA was isolated from the sorted cells so that the TCRbeta CDR3 region could be sequenced. TCRbeta CDR3 regions were sequenced using the immunoSEQ Assay. TCRdb retrieved this table from immuneACCESS and kept in-frame rearrangements only. Not all clones are present; in checked studies, unresolved V genes account for under half, and no reason is known for the remainder. This sample holds some 65,000 clones; roughly 84% were observed only once. The ten top clones hold under 0.5% of the sample. The study at large found these results: Low levels of normalized T-cell clonal expansion were also shown by some nonresponding patients. After ivuxolimab, expanded clones were on average more numerous among CD8+ T cells than among CD4+ T cells. At doses from 0.1 to 3.0 mg/kg, clonal expansion was seen in both CD4+ and CD8+ blood T cells between baseline and week 6. Which antigens the clonally expanded peripheral T cells were specific for was not determined. In partial responders in the 0.1-3.0 mg/kg groups, normalized peripheral clonal expansion was found to be among the lowest, especially among CD8+ T cells.

Concerning this clone: Which antigen it targets is not known. The sample holds no much larger clone one base away, and base qualities are not on file.

Sample: CD4+ or CD8+ T cells sorted from blood, taken in a trial of the OX40 agonist ivuxolimab. The TCR sequence derives from an adult with an advanced solid tumor such as melanoma, head and neck, liver or kidney cancer. Rearrangement joined TRBV18 to TRBJ2-7; the D gene is possibly TRBD2, with 5 bases matching. The DNA sequence is TGTGCCAGCTCATCTGGGGTTCCCGGGACCTACGAGCAGTACTTC. Translated, this is CASSSGVPGTYEQYF.